The 28 T cell receptor beta chains below all came from one sample that was sequenced in a study of shared clonotypes between healthy human individuals. Some clones are missing from TCRdb's copy, which holds only in-frame ones; the method was immunoSEQ multiplex PCR. The sample lists hundreds of thousands of clones; less than 80% were seen once. Sequencing was performed on memory CD4+ T cells sorted from blood. The subset denotes: CD45RA-negative fraction. The origin of the receptors is a woman in her twenties or thirties in good health.

The V call is TRBV6-1, the J call TRBJ2-5, with D possibly matching TRBD1 (5 bases). The CDR3 length is 15 residues. The V end lost 3 bases, the J end lost 2 bases, and 13 bases lay between the germline ends. CDR1 is MNHNS and CDR2 is SASEGT in the germline V gene. The DNA for the CDR3 is TGTGCCAGCAGTGATCGTGGGGCGGTTCAAGAGACCCAGTACTTC. It yields the protein CASSDRGAVQETQYF.

The rearrangement joins TRBV5-1 to TRBJ1-1, with D tentatively TRBD1 (5 bases). The V and J ends lost 2 bases and 4 bases respectively, with 12 bases between them. CDR3 length: 14 amino acids. The V gene's germline CDR1 is SGHRS and CDR2 YFSETQ. The CDR3 protein is CASSFGTQGTEAFF. CDR3 sequence (DNA): TGCGCCAGCAGCTTCGGGACCCAGGGCACTGAAGCTTTCTTT.

This clone appeared a single time. The V and J genes are TRBV2 and TRBJ1-1, with unresolved D. Germline loops: CDR1 SNHLY, CDR2 FYNNEI. This CDR3 comprises 13 residues. The V and J ends lost 7 bases and 1 base respectively, with 10 bases between them. CDR3 in DNA: TGTGCCAGCACAAAACATGGGAACACTGAAGCTTTCTTT. It translates to CASTKHGNTEAFF.

This clone is a singleton in its sample. The rearrangement joins TRBV7-9 to TRBJ2-1, with a tentative D call TRBD1 (6 bases). With 6 bases removed from V and 6 bases from J, the gap between germline ends came to 18 bases. Germline lookup yields CDR1 SEHNR and CDR2 FQNEAQ (reference sequence). The CDR3 is made up of 15 amino acids. CDR3 amino acids: CASSLGTTASNEQFF. CDR3 nucleotide sequence: TGTGCCAGCAGTCTCGGGACAACCGCCTCCAATGAGCAGTTCTTC.

At least ten counts were recorded for this clone. DNA of the CDR3: TGTGCCAGCAGGGGACAGGGTTGGAATGAGCAGTTCTTC. Its protein is CASRGQGWNEQFF. This chain links TRBV2 with TRBJ2-1, with 9 bases aligning to TRBD1. CDR3 length equals 13 residues. Trimming removed 6 bases from V and 7 bases from J; junction bases left unmatched: 4. Germline V gene data show CDR1 as SNHLY and CDR2 as FYNNEI. The variable domain in full, with the rest retrieved from reference TRBV2 and TRBJ2-1, is EPEVTQTPSHQVTQMGQEVILRCVPISNHLYFYWYRQILGQKVEFLVSFYNNEISEKSEIFDDQFSVERPDGSNFTLKIRSTKLEDSAMYFCASRGQGWNEQFFGPGTRLTVL.

The chain has TRBV2 and TRBJ2-3; maybe TRBD1 (5 bases). V was shortened by 8 bases and J by 0 bases, with 12 bases between the two germline ends. The CDR3 spans 14 residues. CDR1 and CDR2 from the germline V gene are SNHLY and FYNNEI. CDR3 bases: TGTGCCAGCCACAAGGGGTCTAGCACAGATACGCAGTATTTT. This encodes CASHKGSSTDTQYF.

This sequence joins TRBV28 and TRBJ2-7; TRBD2 matches 12 bases. The germline V gene has CDR1 MDHEN and CDR2 SYDVKM. This CDR3 is 13 amino acids long. Trimming removed 11 bases from V and 6 bases from J; junction bases left unmatched: 8. The CDR3 DNA sequence: TGTGCCCTCGGCCTAGCGGGAGGGCTCGAGCAGTACTTC. This translates into CALGLAGGLEQYF.

The CDR3 DNA follows: TGTGCCAGCAGCTTAGAAGGGGCGCGGGCAGCTTTCTTT. Translated: CASSLEGARAAFF. The V gene is TRBV7-9, the J gene TRBJ1-1; D is possibly TRBD1 (5 bases). Trimming cost V 1 base and J 10 bases, with 13 bases left between them. Germline V gene lookup returns CDR1 SEHNR and CDR2 FQNEAQ (reference sequence). The length of the CDR3 is 13 residues. Supplemented by reference TRBV7-9 and TRBJ1-1, the full variable domain reads DTGVSQNPRHKITKRGQNVTFRCDPISEHNRLYWYRQTLGQGPEFLTYFQNEAQLEKSRLLSDRFSAERPKGSFSTLEIQRTEQGDSAMYLCASSLEGARAAFFGQGTRLTVV.

In regard to this clone: This CDR3 is also generated by other DNA sequences in the sample. The chain is built from TRBV11-3 and TRBJ2-1; a weak D match, TRBD2 (6 bases). Trimming pared 5 bases from V and 4 bases from J, leaving 12 bases between. Germline loops: CDR1 SGHNT, CDR2 YENEEA. The CDR3 contains 14 residues. CDR3 sequence: CASSRAGGYNEQFF. As DNA, the CDR3 is TGTGCCAGCAGCAGAGCGGGCGGATACAATGAGCAGTTCTTC. Drawing the rest from reference TRBV11-3 and TRBJ2-1, the complete variable domain is EAGVVQSPRYKIIEKKQPVAFWCNPISGHNTLYWYLQNLGQGPELLIRYENEEAVDDSQLPKDRFSAERLKGVDSTLKIQPAELGDSAVYLCASSRAGGYNEQFFGPGTRLTVL.

This chain connects TRBV28 to TRBJ2-7; 9 nucleotides match TRBD2. CDR1 is MDHEN, CDR2 SYDVKM, per germline. The CDR3 length is 17 residues. The junction had 18 bases not matched to a gene; V was cut back by 6 bases and J by 6 bases. CDR3 residues: CASSLAAGSGRSLEQYF. The CDR3 bases are TGTGCCAGCAGCCTGGCGGCGGGGAGCGGGAGGAGTCTCGAGCAGTACTTC.

This chain joins TRBV6-6 and TRBJ1-1, with D possibly matching TRBD1 (5 bases). The germline gives CDR1 MNHNY, CDR2 SVGAGI (reference sequence). This CDR3 comprises 15 residues. V lost 2 bases, J lost 8 bases, and 18 bases lay in between. The CDR3 here is CASSYPRGGIKEAFF. CDR3 nucleotide sequence: TGTGCCAGCAGTTACCCGCGTGGGGGGATTAAGGAAGCTTTCTTT.

The V gene is TRBV7-3, the J gene TRBJ2-4; D unclear. Trimming removed 4 bases at V and 6 bases at J, with 16 bases between. CDR1 is SGHTA and CDR2 is FQGTGA in the germline V gene. CDR3 length: 15 residues. The CDR3 region is CASSSSAFGLNIQYF. Here the CDR3 DNA reads TGTGCCAGCAGCTCCTCTGCCTTCGGCTTAAACATTCAGTACTTC.

This chain joins TRBV11-2 and TRBJ2-6; 7 bases match TRBD1. The CDR3 is 18 amino acids. The germline gives CDR1 SGHAT, CDR2 FQNNGV. Trimming took 2 bases from V and 0 from J; bases not matched to a gene: 7. The CDR3, as DNA: TGTGCCAGCAGCTTAACCCGGGGACAGAACTCTGGGGCCAACGTCCTGACTTTC. Translating it yields CASSLTRGQNSGANVLTF.

The chain has TRBV29-1 and TRBJ2-3, with 9 bases that match TRBD2. Looked up from germline, CDR1 is SQVTM and CDR2 is ANQGSEA. This CDR3 is built from 18 residues. V shed 2 bases and J 0 bases; nucleotides not matched to a gene: 12. DNA of the CDR3: TGCAGCGTTGAACCGACTAGCGGTAGTGGTGCTAGCACAGATACGCAGTATTTT. This gives the protein CSVEPTSGSGASTDTQYF.

In this sample, this clone turned up once. The CDR3, as DNA: TGTGCCAGCAGCTTGGTGGGGAATGAAAAACTGTTTTTT. Its translation is CASSLVGNEKLFF. V and J are TRBV5-4 and TRBJ1-4; D is unclear. The CDR3 contains 13 residues. Germline CDR1 reads SGHNT; CDR2 reads YYREEE (reference sequence). V lost 0 bases, J lost 5 bases, and 5 bases lay in between.

About this clone itself: This sample includes further DNA sequences coding for the same CDR3. The chain combines TRBV2 with TRBJ2-5; D possibly corresponds to TRBD2 (5 bases). V was clipped by 6 bases and J by 5 bases, with 10 bases between them. Per germline, CDR1 SNHLY and CDR2 FYNNEI. The CDR3 totals 12 residues. The CDR3 sequence is CASRDGEETQYF. The CDR3 nucleotides are TGTGCCAGCAGGGACGGGGAGGAGACCCAGTACTTC.

This chain links TRBV2 with TRBJ2-3, with a possible D match to TRBD2 (6 bases). Germline V CDR1 and CDR2: SNHLY, FYNNEI. The CDR3 has 15 amino acids. The V end was cut by 2 bases, the J end by 2 bases, with 11 bases between. CDR3 residues: CASSEFGGDTDTQYF. DNA for the CDR3: TGTGCCAGCAGTGAATTCGGGGGAGACACAGATACGCAGTATTTT.

This chain joins TRBV6-5 and TRBJ1-1; D not resolved. The CDR3 is 16 residues long. V dropped 3 bases and J dropped 3 bases, with 17 bases sitting between them. CDR1 and CDR2 from the germline V gene are MNHEY and SVGAGI. The CDR3 sequence: CASSYGWGRSYTEAFF. In nucleotides, the CDR3 is TGTGCCAGCAGTTATGGGTGGGGAAGGTCCTACACTGAAGCTTTCTTT.

The chain is built from TRBV4-1 and TRBJ1-1, with D perhaps TRBD1 (6 bases). This CDR3 contains 15 residues. Germline V gene sequence: CDR1 MGHRA, CDR2 YSYEKL. The V end lost 1 base, the J end lost 2 bases, and 11 bases lay between the germline ends. The CDR3 region has the DNA TGCGCCAGCAGCCAAGGTCAGGGGAAAAACACTGAAGCTTTCTTT. Translating it yields CASSQGQGKNTEAFF.

This rearrangement joins TRBV27 to TRBJ1-1, with 8 bases aligning to TRBD1. V gave up 5 bases and J gave up 4 bases; unmatched junction bases: 15. CDR1 is MNHEY, CDR2 SMNVEV, per germline (reference sequence). The CDR3 sequence is 17 residues long. Written as DNA, the CDR3 is TGTGCCAGCAGTGCCAGAGAGGGCAGGGGGCGGGTCACTGAAGCTTTCTTT. Encoded protein: CASSAREGRGRVTEAFF.

V usage is TRBV7-3 and J usage is TRBJ2-1; 12 positions agree with TRBD2. The length of the CDR3 is 15 residues. Germline lookup yields CDR1 SGHTA and CDR2 FQGTGA. V was clipped by 5 bases and J by 9 bases; unmatched bases: 8. The CDR3 coding sequence is TGTGCCAGCAGCCCTAGCGGGAGGGCACGGGGTGAGCAGTTCTTC. Translating gives CASSPSGRARGEQFF.

This clone was observed once. The rearrangement uses TRBV6-6 and TRBJ2-1, with D perhaps TRBD1 (5 bases). Per germline, CDR1 MNHNY and CDR2 SVGAGI (reference sequence). The germline V and J ends were trimmed by 2 bases and 6 bases, with 8 bases remaining between them. CDR3 length: 13 residues. The CDR3 reads CASSYIGVNEQFF. CDR3 in DNA: TGTGCCAGCAGTTACATAGGGGTCAATGAGCAGTTCTTC.

The chain carries TRBV5-4 and TRBJ2-1; weak D call: TRBD2 (5 bases). The CDR3 spans 15 residues. CDR1 is SGHNT and CDR2 is YYREEE in the germline V gene (reference sequence). V lost 1 base and J lost 3, with 11 bases in between. Here the CDR3 reads CASSLRLTDYNEQFF. Here the CDR3 DNA reads TGTGCCAGCAGCTTGAGACTAACGGACTACAATGAGCAGTTCTTC.

The chain is built from TRBV2 and TRBJ1-1, with D possibly being TRBD1 (6 bases). Trimming stripped 8 bases from V and 12 bases from J, with 19 bases between. The length of the CDR3 is 12 residues. Germline CDR1 reads SNHLY; CDR2 reads FYNNEI. CDR3 protein: CASGRMDSGSFF. The CDR3, as DNA: TGTGCCAGCGGGAGGATGGACAGTGGGTCTTTCTTT.

This clone occurred many times. The V call is TRBV2, the J call TRBJ1-2; D call uncertain. The CDR3 spans 12 residues. The germline V gene encodes CDR1 SNHLY and CDR2 FYNNEI. V lost 6 bases to trimming and J lost 6 bases, with 11 bases between them. The CDR3 is CASRRDWDGYTF. The CDR3 nucleotides read TGTGCCAGCAGGAGGGATTGGGATGGCTACACCTTC.

The CDR3 sequence: CASSIIAGAGKPSYNEQFF. CDR3 in DNA: TGTGCCAGTAGTATAATTGCGGGAGCGGGTAAGCCCTCCTACAATGAGCAGTTCTTC. The V gene is TRBV19, the J gene TRBJ2-1; 7 bases agree with TRBD2. In germline, CDR1 is LNHDA, CDR2 SQIVND (reference sequence). The CDR3 sequence is 19 residues long. After removal of 2 bases from V and 0 bases from J, the junction contained 13 bases not matched to a gene.

The chain is built from TRBV6-1 and TRBJ2-1; no clear D. Trimming shortened V by 6 bases and J by 7 bases, and 16 bases separated the two germline ends. This CDR3 is 14 amino acids long. Germline CDR1 is MNHNS and CDR2 is SASEGT. The CDR3 DNA sequence: TGTGCCAGCAGCTGGGATTCAGCGAGTAATGAGCAGTTCTTC. Translating it yields CASSWDSASNEQFF.

A note on this clone: A much larger clone sits a single nucleotide away, making a read error possible. This chain uses TRBV30 with TRBJ2-7; a weak D match, TRBD1 (5 bases). V was cut by 3 bases and J by 6 bases, with 12 bases left in between. Germline V gene lookup returns CDR1 GTSNPN and CDR2 SVGIG (reference sequence). The CDR3 runs to 12 residues. The CDR3 spells CAWSIGQCEQYF. The DNA of the CDR3 is TGTGCCTGGAGCATCGGACAATGCGAGCAGTACTTC.